These 24 T cell receptor beta chains share one sample of origin, sequenced in a study of blood T cell repertoires in COVID-19. The table came from immunoSEQ multiplex PCR; TCRdb's copy has only in-frame clones and leaves some out. The sample includes 120,000 or so clones, about four fifths of them seen just once. The sequenced sample was peripheral blood. Receptors originate from a woman aged 60 to 75 with acute or convalescent COVID-19.

The sample holds one count of this clone. The rearrangement links TRBV5-1 to TRBJ1-3, with D possibly matching TRBD1 (5 bases). The CDR3 consists of 16 residues. CDR1 and CDR2 from the germline V gene are SGHRS and YFSETQ. Trimming shortened V by 5 bases and J by 0 bases, and 15 bases separated the two germline ends. Written as DNA, the CDR3 is TGCGCCAGCAGTCAAGGGGCCCTGAGCTCTGGAAACACCATATATTTT. This encodes CASSQGALSSGNTIYF.

This clone was observed once. The chain couples TRBV30 to TRBJ1-5; D perhaps matches TRBD1 (5 bases). This CDR3 is built from 15 residues. Trimming took 4 bases from V and 0 from J, leaving 13 bases between them. The germline V gene has CDR1 GTSNPN and CDR2 SVGIG (reference sequence). CDR3 sequence (DNA): TGTGCCTGGACCCCAGGGATAGGTAGCAATCAGCCCCAGCATTTT. Encoded protein: CAWTPGIGSNQPQHF.

The chain is built from TRBV2 and TRBJ1-5; TRBD1 agrees at 10 bases. This CDR3 is 16 amino acids long. Per germline, CDR1 SNHLY and CDR2 FYNNEI. Germline trimming cut 3 bases from V and 7 bases from J; bases unmatched to any gene: 9. The CDR3 protein is CASSDLRDRGGQPQHF. CDR3 DNA: TGTGCCAGCAGTGACTTGCGGGACAGGGGAGGGCAGCCCCAGCATTTT.

V is TRBV11-3 and J is TRBJ1-4; D gene uncertain. Trimming removed 5 bases from V and 0 bases from J, with 13 bases in between. CDR3 size: 16 residues. Per germline, CDR1 SGHNT and CDR2 YENEEA. CDR3 DNA sequence: TGTGCCAGCAGCCCTAATCCCAGGTCAACTAATGAAAAACTGTTTTTT. Protein product: CASSPNPRSTNEKLFF.

The chain links TRBV12-5 to TRBJ2-6; weak D call: TRBD1 (5 bases). Germline loops: CDR1 LGHNT, CDR2 FRNRAP. V was cut by 2 bases and J by 0 bases, with 11 bases left in between. The CDR3 contains 17 residues. CDR3 DNA: TGTGCTAGTGGTTTGACCCTCAGGGACTCTGGGGCCAACGTCCTGACTTTC. Translation: CASGLTLRDSGANVLTF.

The chain joins TRBV11-3 to TRBJ2-3; TRBD2 is a possible D gene (6 bases). Trimming took off 3 bases at V and 7 bases at J, with 17 bases between the two ends. The CDR3 spans 15 residues. Germline V gives CDR1 SGHNT, CDR2 YENEEA. CDR3 region: CASSLRGSAMYTQYF. CDR3 nucleotides: TGTGCCAGCAGCTTGCGGGGCTCCGCGATGTATACGCAGTATTTT.

The V call is TRBV6-5, the J call TRBJ1-5; no clear D gene. Germline V gives CDR1 MNHEY, CDR2 SVGAGI. The CDR3 runs 13 residues. Trimming pared 6 bases from V and 7 bases from J, leaving 13 bases between. The CDR3 loop reads CASRPAVEQPQHF. The CDR3 DNA is TGTGCCAGCAGACCCGCGGTGGAACAGCCCCAGCATTTT.

The CDR3 sequence is CASSLWTGGDGYTF. The CDR3 nucleotides read TGTGCCAGCAGCTTATGGACAGGGGGCGATGGCTACACCTTC. The chain uses TRBV7-2 and TRBJ1-2; 11 positions match TRBD1. Germline lookup yields CDR1 SGHTA and CDR2 FQGNSA. This CDR3 is built from 14 residues. J was trimmed by 6 bases and V by 2 bases; bases with no gene match: 2.

The chain joins TRBV4-3 to TRBJ1-5, with unresolved D. CDR1 LGHNA and CDR2 YSLEER come from the germline V gene. V gave up 0 bases and J gave up 7 bases, with 16 bases separating them. The CDR3 extends over 16 amino acids. The CDR3 is CASSQEVSGVPQPQHF. As DNA, the CDR3 is TGCGCCAGCAGCCAAGAAGTCTCCGGGGTACCCCAGCCCCAGCATTTT.

The CDR3: CASSPIAGMNEQFF. CDR3 coding DNA: TGTGCCAGCAGCCCAATCGCGGGGATGAATGAGCAGTTCTTC. This chain uses TRBV7-9 with TRBJ2-1, with a tentative D call TRBD2 (6 bases). The V and J ends lost 5 bases and 7 bases respectively, with 15 bases between them. Germline CDR1 SEHNR, CDR2 FQNEAQ (reference sequence). CDR3 length equals 14 residues. The whole variable domain, remainder taken from reference TRBV7-9 and TRBJ2-1, is DTGVSQNPRHKITKRGQNVTFRCDPISEHNRLYWYRQTLGQGPEFLTYFQNEAQLEKSRLLSDRFSAERPKGSFSTLEIQRTEQGDSAMYLCASSPIAGMNEQFFGPGTRLTVL.

The chain combines TRBV6-5 with TRBJ2-4, with TRBD2 as a possible D gene (6 bases). The CDR3 is 14 amino acids. The V and J ends lost 11 bases and 0 bases respectively, with 14 bases between them. Per germline, CDR1 MNHEY and CDR2 SVGAGI. The CDR3 nucleotides read TGTGCCGCGGGAACCGAACTAGCCAAAAACATTCAGTACTTC. It translates to CAAGTELAKNIQYF.

The genes are TRBV5-1 and TRBJ1-1; 7 positions match TRBD1. V shed 4 bases, J shed 0 bases, and the junction held 6 bases outside the gene matches. The CDR3 has 15 amino acids. The germline CDR1 and CDR2 sequences are SGHRS and YFSETQ. CDR3 residues: CASSLQGTLNTEAFF. The CDR3 DNA is TGCGCCAGCAGCCTACAGGGGACTTTGAACACTGAAGCTTTCTTT.

The chain links TRBV4-2 to TRBJ2-5; 9 positions match TRBD2. The CDR3 is made up of 15 amino acids. J lost 4 bases, V lost 3 bases, and 6 bases had no gene match. Germline V gene sequence: CDR1 LGHNA, CDR2 YNFKEQ. CDR3 residues: CASSQWAGGLETQYF. The CDR3 nucleotides are TGTGCCAGCAGCCAGTGGGCGGGGGGGCTAGAGACCCAGTACTTC.

The rearrangement links TRBV15 to TRBJ1-1; 7 bases map to TRBD1. The trim removed 3 bases at V and 4 bases at J, leaving 8 bases unmatched. The CDR3 spans 15 residues. Germline CDR1 LNHNV, CDR2 YYDKDF (reference sequence). CDR3 loop: CATSRGTESRTEAFF. CDR3 DNA: TGTGCCACCAGCAGGGGGACAGAGAGTCGCACTGAAGCTTTCTTT.

V is TRBV7-9 and J is TRBJ1-2, with unresolved D. CDR3 length: 12 residues. The ends were cut back, 1 base at V and 8 bases at J, with 8 bases in the middle. Germline V gives CDR1 SEHNR, CDR2 FQNEAQ (reference sequence). CDR3 nucleotides: TGTGCCAGCAGCTTAGAAGCCCGAGGCTACACCTTC. This sequence encodes CASSLEARGYTF.

The J gene is TRBJ2-4, the V gene TRBV5-1, with TRBD1 matching over 9 bases. The length of the CDR3 is 22 residues. The J segment lost 0 bases and the V segment lost 7 bases, leaving 26 bases of the junction unmatched. Germline-derived CDR1 and CDR2 are SGHRS and YFSETQ. DNA for the CDR3: TGCGCCAGCTCGGGCACACACACAGGGGGCAAGTCGATGAAACTAGCCAAAAACATTCAGTACTTC. This gives the protein CASSGTHTGGKSMKLAKNIQYF.

This clone has just one count. This chain joins TRBV7-2 and TRBJ2-3; the D is unclear. The CDR3 length is 12 residues. Germline CDR1 SGHTA, CDR2 FQGNSA. The V and J ends lost 2 bases and 8 bases respectively, with 8 bases between them. CDR3 loop: CASSLTPGTQYF. CDR3 nucleotide sequence: TGTGCCAGCAGCTTAACCCCGGGTACGCAGTATTTT.

CDR3: CASSPIRDRASPLHF. The CDR3 nucleotides are TGTGCCAGCAGCCCCATCCGGGACAGGGCTTCACCCCTCCACTTT. The V and J genes are TRBV3-1 (or the pseudogene TRBV3-2) and TRBJ1-6; 9 nucleotides match TRBD1. The CDR3 runs 15 residues. The germline gives CDR1 LGHDT, CDR2 YNNKEL (reference sequence). V trimming: 4 bases; J trimming: 9 bases; junction bases outside the gene matches: 7.

The V gene is TRBV3-1 (or the pseudogene TRBV3-2), the J gene TRBJ1-3; D gene unclear. The CDR3 runs to 13 residues. Deletions cut 8 bases from V and 0 bases from J, with 8 bases between. CDR1 is LGHDT and CDR2 is YNNKEL in the germline V gene (reference sequence). DNA of the CDR3: TGTGCCAGCCGCACAAGCTCTGGAAACACCATATATTTT. Protein sequence: CASRTSSGNTIYF.

This clone was picked up a small number of times. The chain employs TRBV5-6 and TRBJ2-3; D may be TRBD2 (6 bases). CDR3 size: 12 residues. V lost 4 bases and J 9 bases, leaving 12 bases between the germline ends. The germline V gene has CDR1 SGHDT and CDR2 YYEEEE. The CDR3 DNA sequence: TGTGCCAGCAGCCCGGGACTCCGCACGCAGTATTTT. Translating it yields CASSPGLRTQYF.

J is TRBJ1-3 and V is TRBV18; maybe TRBD1 (6 bases). Trimming pared 3 bases from V and 0 bases from J, leaving 24 bases between. Germline CDR1 reads KGHSH; CDR2 reads LQKENI. This CDR3 region has 20 residues. The DNA for the CDR3 is TGTGCCAGCTCACCTAACACACAGGGATCCCCCCGGAGCTCTGGAAACACCATATATTTT. Translated, it gives CASSPNTQGSPRSSGNTIYF.

There are a few counts of this clone. J is TRBJ2-7 and V is TRBV6-5; maybe TRBD2 (5 bases). From germline, CDR1 is MNHEY and CDR2 SVGAGI. V dropped 2 bases and J dropped 0 bases, with 11 bases sitting between them. The CDR3 consists of 15 residues. CDR3 DNA sequence: TGTGCCAGCAGTTACGAGCGACGGGGCTCCTACGAGCAGTACTTC. This codes for CASSYERRGSYEQYF.

The chain links TRBV3-1 (or the pseudogene TRBV3-2) to TRBJ2-3; weak D call: TRBD1 (6 bases). This CDR3 region has 13 residues. The germline V gene encodes CDR1 LGHDT and CDR2 YNNKEL (reference sequence). V was cut by 5 bases and J by 5 bases, with 11 bases left in between. The CDR3 DNA is TGTGCCAGCAGCGGACCAGGGGAAGATACGCAGTATTTT. Its translation: CASSGPGEDTQYF.

The V call is TRBV6-4, the J call TRBJ2-1, with 8 bases identical to TRBD2. Trimming took 2 bases from V and 10 from J; bases not matched to a gene: 16. CDR1 MRHNA and CDR2 SNTAGT come from the germline V gene. The CDR3 consists of 17 residues. This CDR3 reads CASSDGSISSGVREQFF. CDR3 in DNA: TGTGCCAGCAGTGACGGGTCTATAAGTAGCGGGGTGCGGGAGCAGTTCTTC.